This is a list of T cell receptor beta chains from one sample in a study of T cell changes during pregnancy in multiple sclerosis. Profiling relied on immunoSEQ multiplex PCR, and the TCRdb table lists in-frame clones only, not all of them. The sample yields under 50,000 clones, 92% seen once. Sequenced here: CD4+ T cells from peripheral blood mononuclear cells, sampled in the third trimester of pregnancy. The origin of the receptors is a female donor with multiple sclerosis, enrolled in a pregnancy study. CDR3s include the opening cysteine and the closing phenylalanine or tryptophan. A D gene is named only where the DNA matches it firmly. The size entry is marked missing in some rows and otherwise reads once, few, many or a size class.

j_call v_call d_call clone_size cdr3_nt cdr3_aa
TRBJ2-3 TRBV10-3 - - TGTGCCATCAGTGAGGCAGCAGATACGCAGTATTTT CAISEAADTQYF
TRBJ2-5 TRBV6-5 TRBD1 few TGTGCCAGCAGGGACAGGGAAGAGACCCAGTACTTC CASRDREETQYF
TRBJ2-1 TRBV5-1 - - TGCGCCAGCAGCTTGGCGCTAGCTTACTACAATGAGCAGTTCTTC CASSLALAYYNEQFF
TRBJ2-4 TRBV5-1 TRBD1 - TGCGCCAGCAGCTTGGGGACAGGCGAAAACATTCAGTACTTC CASSLGTGENIQYF
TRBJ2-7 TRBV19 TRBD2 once TGTGCCAGTAGTCCCCAGCAGGCTAGCGGCTACGAGCAGTACTTC CASSPQQASGYEQYF
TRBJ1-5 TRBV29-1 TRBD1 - TGCAGCGTTGCGGGACAGGCCGATCAGCCCCAGCATTTT CSVAGQADQPQHF
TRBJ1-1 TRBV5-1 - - TGCGCCAGCAGCTCCGACAGAGCGAACACTGAAGCTTTCTTT CASSSDRANTEAFF
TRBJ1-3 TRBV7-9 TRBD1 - TGTGCCAGCAACTATCTCGGGACAGAAGTTGGAAACACCATATATTTT CASNYLGTEVGNTIYF
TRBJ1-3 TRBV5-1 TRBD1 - TGCGCCAGCAGCCCCGAGACAGGGCGGTCAAGCACCATATATTTT CASSPETGRSSTIYF
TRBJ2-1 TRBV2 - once TGTGCCAGCAGTGAAGAAATCAACCGCAGGGAGCAGTTCTTC CASSEEINRREQFF
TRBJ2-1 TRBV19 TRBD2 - TGTGCCAGTAGTATCCTAGGACTAGCGGACACCTACAATGAGCAGTTCTTC CASSILGLADTYNEQFF
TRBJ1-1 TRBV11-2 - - TGTGCCAGCAGCCCCGGTGGGAGGGCCAAAGCTTTCTTT CASSPGGRAKAFF
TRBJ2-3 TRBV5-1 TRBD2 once TGCGCCAGCAGCCGCGTCACTAGCGGAGAGGCAGATACGCAGTATTTT CASSRVTSGEADTQYF
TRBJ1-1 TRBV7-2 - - TGTGCCAGCAGCTTACTGGGCCTTGAAGCTTTCTTT CASSLLGLEAFF
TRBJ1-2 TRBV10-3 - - TGTGCCATCTCCCGGGGGGGGTATGGCTACACCTTC CAISRGGYGYTF
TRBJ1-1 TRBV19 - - TGTGCCAGTAGTATAAATATGGCAGGGAGGGGCACTGAAGCTTTCTTT CASSINMAGRGTEAFF
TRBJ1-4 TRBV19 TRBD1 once TGTGCCAGTAGTAACAGGGGGACGGAAAAACTGTTTTTT CASSNRGTEKLFF
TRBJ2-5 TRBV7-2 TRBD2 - TGTGCCAGCAGCTTTACTAGCGGAAGGGGGGAAGAGACCCAGTACTTC CASSFTSGRGEETQYF
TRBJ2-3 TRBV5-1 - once TGCGCCAGCAGCTCGGGGCGGTCGTACGGCGGGAACGCAGATACGCAGTATTTT CASSSGRSYGGNADTQYF